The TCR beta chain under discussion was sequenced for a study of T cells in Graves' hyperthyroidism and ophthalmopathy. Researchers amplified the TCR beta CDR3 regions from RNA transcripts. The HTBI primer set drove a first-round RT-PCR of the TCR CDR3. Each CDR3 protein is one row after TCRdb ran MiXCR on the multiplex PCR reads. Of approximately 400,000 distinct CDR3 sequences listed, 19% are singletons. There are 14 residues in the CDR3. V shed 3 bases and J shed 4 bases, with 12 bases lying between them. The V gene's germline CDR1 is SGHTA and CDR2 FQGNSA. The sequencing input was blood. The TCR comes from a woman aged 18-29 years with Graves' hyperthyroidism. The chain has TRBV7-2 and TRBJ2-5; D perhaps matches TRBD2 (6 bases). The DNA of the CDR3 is TGTGCCAGCAGCTTGACTAGTTTCGGAGAGACCCAGTACTTC. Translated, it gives CASSLTSFGETQYF.